These 20 T cell receptor beta chains came from one sample sequenced in a study of T cell responses to AZD1222 COVID-19 vaccine (dated by TCRdb to the early 2020s). Explained via the paper, the time point label denotes: baseline before first vaccination. The sample's treatment or condition, from its label and the paper: meningococcal conjugate vaccine given as trial control. Receptor amplification or capture employed the immunoSEQ multiplex PCR assay. TCRdb carries this immuneACCESS record with in-frame sequences only. Its versions omit some clonotypes, under half of them owing to an unresolved V gene in the studies checked, with the rest unexplained. The sample table holds approximately 190,000 clones, of which 75% to 90% were seen once. 2.7% of the sample is in the top ten clones. The sample was peripheral blood, taken on day 0 of MenACWY control vaccination. The receptors shown here come from an adult in good health.

The gene calls are TRBV28 and TRBJ2-5; unclear D gene. V was pared by 7 bases and J by 2 bases, with 8 bases between. The CDR3 is 12 amino acids. Germline values: CDR1 MDHEN, CDR2 SYDVKM. The CDR3 region is CASTSYQETQYF. For the CDR3, the DNA is TGTGCCAGCACCTCCTATCAAGAGACCCAGTACTTC.

The chain combines TRBV6-5 with TRBJ2-1; 7 bases fit TRBD2. Looked up from germline, CDR1 is MNHEY and CDR2 is SVGAGI. This CDR3 is built from 16 residues. V lost 0 bases and J lost 5; bases outside the gene matches: 7. CDR3 amino acids: CASSYSTGGVNNEQFF. DNA for the CDR3: TGTGCCAGCAGTTACTCGACGGGAGGTGTGAACAATGAGCAGTTCTTC.

This clone was seen once. In DNA form, the CDR3 reads TGTGCCAGTAGTCCCACCTCGACAGGTTATAGGTACGAGCAGTACTTC. Its protein product is CASSPTSTGYRYEQYF. This chain links TRBV19 with TRBJ2-7; TRBD1 is a possible D gene (6 bases). Looked up from germline, CDR1 is LNHDA and CDR2 is SQIVND (reference sequence). With 5 bases removed from V and 4 bases from J, the gap between germline ends came to 21 bases. The CDR3 loop spans 16 amino acids. Variable domain in full (rest from reference TRBV19 and TRBJ2-7): DGGITQSPKYLFRKEGQNVTLSCEQNLNHDAMYWYRQDPGQGLRLIYYSQIVNDFQKGDIAEGYSVSREKKESFPLTVTSAQKNPTAFYLCASSPTSTGYRYEQYFGPGTRLTVT.

The V and J genes are TRBV29-1 and TRBJ1-1; D gene uncertain. Germline V gives CDR1 SQVTM, CDR2 ANQGSEA. V gave up 7 bases and J gave up 2 bases, with 11 bases separating them. CDR3 length: 12 residues. CDR3 region: CSAEDLNTEAFF. In DNA form, the CDR3 reads TGCAGCGCTGAGGACCTTAACACTGAAGCTTTCTTT.

The chain carries TRBV29-1 and TRBJ1-1; D is unclear. The germline V and J ends were trimmed by 5 bases and 4 bases, with 8 bases remaining between them. The germline CDR1 and CDR2 sequences are SQVTM and ANQGSEA. The CDR3 consists of 11 residues. Here the CDR3 reads CSVRRGTEAFF. The CDR3 region has the DNA TGCAGCGTTCGAAGAGGCACTGAAGCTTTCTTT.

Comment on this clone: This sample includes further DNA sequences coding for the same CDR3. The chain links TRBV7-2 to TRBJ2-1; a weak D match, TRBD1 (5 bases). V was pared by 5 bases and J by 7 bases, with 6 bases between. CDR1 and CDR2 from the germline V gene are SGHTA and FQGNSA. There are 11 residues in the CDR3. The CDR3 DNA sequence: TGTGCCAGCAGCCCAGGGAATGAGCAGTTCTTC. Amino acids: CASSPGNEQFF.

The gene calls are TRBV13 and TRBJ2-5; the D gene is possibly TRBD2 (6 bases). Germline CDR1 and CDR2: PRHDT and FYEKMQ (reference sequence). The CDR3 sequence is 17 residues long. V was shortened by 3 bases and J by 2 bases, with 19 bases between the two germline ends. The CDR3 here is CASSFRWEVETQETQYF. CDR3 sequence (DNA): TGTGCCAGCAGCTTCCGATGGGAGGTCGAAACTCAAGAGACCCAGTACTTC. Based on the CDR3 plus reference TRBV13 and TRBJ2-5, the full variable domain is AAGVIQSPRHLIKEKRETATLKCYPIPRHDTVYWYQQGPGQDPQFLISFYEKMQSDKGSIPDRFSAQQFSDYHSELNMSSLELGDSALYFCASSFRWEVETQETQYFGPGTRLLVL.

The V and J genes are TRBV30 and TRBJ1-1; the match to TRBD1 covers 7 bases. Trimming at V came to 5 bases and at J to 5 bases, leaving 8 bases not matched to a gene. CDR3 length equals 13 residues. Germline loops: CDR1 GTSNPN, CDR2 SVGIG (reference sequence). The CDR3 nucleotides read TGTGCCTGGGACAGGGACTCAAGGACTGAAGCTTTCTTT. This sequence encodes CAWDRDSRTEAFF.

The genes are TRBV29-1 and TRBJ2-7; D is perhaps TRBD2 (5 bases). Per germline, CDR1 SQVTM and CDR2 ANQGSEA. The CDR3 has 11 residues. The germline V and J ends were trimmed by 6 bases and 4 bases, with 10 bases remaining between them. The CDR3 DNA sequence: TGCAGCGTCGGGAACGGATACGAGCAGTACTTC. Protein product: CSVGNGYEQYF.

The chain couples TRBV28 to TRBJ1-2; D unclear. This CDR3 spans 13 amino acids. CDR1 MDHEN and CDR2 SYDVKM come from the germline V gene. V lost 7 bases, J lost 1 base, and 10 bases lay in between. The CDR3 coding sequence is TGTGCCAGCACCGACGGCCGTAACTATGGCTACACCTTC. It codes for CASTDGRNYGYTF.

V gene TRBV30 combines with J gene TRBJ1-2, with 10 bases fitting TRBD1. The CDR3 totals 14 residues. The germline V gene encodes CDR1 GTSNPN and CDR2 SVGIG (reference sequence). V lost 4 bases and J lost 5; bases outside the gene matches: 7. DNA of the CDR3: TGTGCCTGGACCCCTGGGACAGGGGAGTATGGCTACACCTTC. Translation: CAWTPGTGEYGYTF.

V and J are TRBV7-9 and TRBJ2-7; D tentatively fits TRBD1 or TRBD2 (5 bases each). This CDR3 comprises 19 residues. Germline-derived CDR1 and CDR2 are SEHNR and FQNEAQ (reference sequence). The V end was cut by 3 bases, the J end by 1 base, with 25 bases between. For the CDR3, the DNA is TGTGCCAGCAGCTTGGGAGCCTGGGTTGGGGCAGAGACTTCCTACGAGCAGTACTTC. Protein: CASSLGAWVGAETSYEQYF.

This sequence joins TRBV5-1 and TRBJ2-7; perhaps TRBD2 as D (5 bases). Trimming left V 0 bases short and J 6 bases short, with 16 bases between. Germline V gives CDR1 SGHRS, CDR2 YFSETQ. The length of the CDR3 is 15 residues. CDR3 bases: TGCGCCAGCAGCTTGGATACTAGTTCCCACGGCGAGCAGTACTTC. Protein sequence: CASSLDTSSHGEQYF.

The gene calls are TRBV24-1 and TRBJ2-5; D may correspond to TRBD1 or TRBD2 (5 bases each). The CDR3 consists of 13 residues. With 5 bases removed from V and 5 bases from J, the gap between germline ends came to 11 bases. CDR1 is KGHDR and CDR2 is SFDVKD in the germline V gene. CDR3: CATSGGPGETQYF. The DNA of the CDR3 is TGTGCCACCAGTGGGGGCCCGGGGGAGACCCAGTACTTC.

This chain uses TRBV27 with TRBJ1-2; 7 bases fit TRBD1. Trimming at V came to 5 bases and at J to 4 bases, leaving 10 bases not matched to a gene. CDR1 and CDR2 (germline): MNHEY, SMNVEV (reference sequence). The CDR3 is 15 amino acids. Here the CDR3 DNA reads TGTGCCAGCAGTAACTTCCCGACAGGGCGCTATGGCTACACCTTC. It specifies CASSNFPTGRYGYTF.

This clone was counted once. The chain has TRBV5-6 and TRBJ2-7, with TRBD1 matching 8 bases. CDR1 and CDR2 from the germline V gene are SGHDT and YYEEEE. CDR3 size: 17 residues. V shed 4 bases, J shed 1 base, and the junction held 13 bases outside the gene matches. CDR3 sequence: CASSAYLPDRESYEQYF. CDR3 nucleotide sequence: TGTGCCAGCAGCGCATACCTCCCGGACAGGGAGTCCTACGAGCAGTACTTC.

This chain joins TRBV2 and TRBJ1-2; 7 bases are shared with TRBD1. V shed 6 bases, J shed 4 bases, and the junction held 8 bases outside the gene matches. CDR3 length equals 14 residues. Germline lookup yields CDR1 SNHLY and CDR2 FYNNEI. The CDR3 sequence is CASRDDREVYGYTF. CDR3 nucleotide sequence: TGTGCCAGCAGGGATGACAGGGAAGTCTATGGCTACACCTTC.

The V gene is TRBV19, the J gene TRBJ1-1; tentative D call: TRBD1 (5 bases). The CDR3 has 14 amino acids. V gave up 5 bases and J gave up 1 base, with 11 bases separating them. CDR1 and CDR2 (germline): LNHDA, SQIVND (reference sequence). The CDR3 DNA follows: TGTGCCAGTAGTGCAGGGCCGAGGAACACTGAAGCTTTCTTT. It translates to CASSAGPRNTEAFF.

This chain links TRBV5-5 with TRBJ2-7; the D gene is possibly TRBD1 (6 bases). Germline assignment: CDR1 SGHKS and CDR2 YYEKEE (reference sequence). This CDR3 is 14 amino acids long. The V gene lost 4 bases and the J gene lost 2 bases, with 13 bases spanning the gap. The CDR3 loop is CASSRTASTYEQYF. Written as DNA, the CDR3 is TGTGCCAGCAGCCGGACAGCGTCGACCTACGAGCAGTACTTC.

J is TRBJ2-7 and V is TRBV28, with D tentatively TRBD1 (6 bases). The CDR3 has 13 amino acids. Germline V lookup: CDR1 MDHEN, CDR2 SYDVKM. Trimming left V 5 bases short and J 1 base short, with 9 bases between. The CDR3 nucleotides read TGTGCCAGCAGTAGCGGACAGTCCTACGAGCAGTACTTC. Its protein is CASSSGQSYEQYF. Full variable domain (missing parts from reference TRBV28 and TRBJ2-7): DVKVTQSSRYLVKRTGEKVFLECVQDMDHENMFWYRQDPGLGLRLIYFSYDVKMKEKGDIPEGYSVSREKKERFSLILESASTNQTSMYLCASSSGQSYEQYFGPGTRLTVT.